The next 22 T cell receptor beta chains were all read from a single sample in a study of blood T cell repertoires in COVID-19. The protocol was immunoSEQ multiplex PCR, while the TCRdb copy is restricted to in-frame clones and leaves out a portion. The repertoire holds 150,000 to 200,000 clones, about four fifths seen once, with approximately 6.9% in the top ten. Material for sequencing was peripheral blood. The receptors come from a man in his sixties with acute or convalescent COVID-19.

This clone showed up just once. The genes are TRBV11-3 and TRBJ2-1; 12 nucleotides match TRBD1. Unmatched junction bases numbered 3, after V lost 3 bases and J lost 9 bases. The length of the CDR3 is 14 residues. The germline V gene has CDR1 SGHNT and CDR2 YENEEA. This chain's CDR3 is CASSLGQGASEQFF. CDR3 sequence (DNA): TGTGCCAGCAGCTTGGGACAGGGGGCCAGTGAGCAGTTCTTC.

V usage is TRBV11-2 and J usage is TRBJ1-2, with no clear D. CDR1 and CDR2 from the germline V gene are SGHAT and FQNNGV. CDR3 length equals 12 residues. V lost 5 bases to trimming and J lost 4 bases, with 8 bases between them. DNA for the CDR3: TGTGCCAGCAGCCCGAACTCCTATGGCTACACCTTC. It specifies CASSPNSYGYTF.

J is TRBJ1-6 and V is TRBV18; D gene ambiguous. With 3 bases removed from V and 15 bases from J, the gap between germline ends came to 12 bases. This CDR3 is 12 amino acids long. From germline, CDR1 is KGHSH and CDR2 LQKENI. The CDR3 DNA sequence: TGTGCCAGCTCACCGGCCGGGTCTATCCTCCACTTT. It specifies CASSPAGSILHF.

This clone has a handful of counts. CDR3 DNA sequence: TGTGCCACCAGTGATTCGCAGGGGGCAACAGATACGCAGTATTTT. Protein sequence: CATSDSQGATDTQYF. The chain couples TRBV24-1 to TRBJ2-3; 8 bases line up with TRBD1. The CDR3 totals 15 residues. The germline CDR1 and CDR2 sequences are KGHDR and SFDVKD. Unmatched junction bases numbered 3, after V lost 2 bases and J lost 3 bases.

The V and J genes are TRBV20-1 and TRBJ1-2; 8 bases align to TRBD1. J lost 0 bases, V lost 3 bases, and 6 bases had no gene match. CDR1 DFQATT and CDR2 SNEGSKA come from the germline V gene (reference sequence). The CDR3 sequence is 15 residues long. The CDR3 sequence is CSASSAQGANYGYTF. CDR3 nucleotide sequence: TGCAGTGCTAGTTCGGCACAGGGGGCTAACTATGGCTACACCTTC.

This clone has just a few counts. The chain is built from TRBV6-2 or TRBV6-3 and TRBJ2-7; 12 positions agree with TRBD2. Germline assignment: CDR1 MNHEY and CDR2 SVGEGT. Trimming removed 4 bases from V and 2 bases from J; junction bases left unmatched: 9. The CDR3 consists of 17 residues. CDR3 amino acids: CASSLGTSGSFAYEQYF. The CDR3 DNA follows: TGTGCCAGCAGTTTGGGGACTAGCGGGTCGTTTGCCTACGAGCAGTACTTC.

V is TRBV2 and J is TRBJ2-1; D perhaps matches TRBD2 (6 bases). V lost 7 bases and J lost 0, with 13 bases in between. The CDR3 is made up of 15 amino acids. Looked up from germline, CDR1 is SNHLY and CDR2 is FYNNEI. The CDR3 nucleotides are TGTGCCAGCATCCTTAGCGGATCCTCCTACAATGAGCAGTTCTTC. This codes for CASILSGSSYNEQFF.

The chain is built from TRBV7-8 and TRBJ1-3; D call uncertain. CDR3 length: 13 amino acids. Germline assignment: CDR1 SGHVS and CDR2 FQNEAQ. Trimming left V 4 bases short and J 4 bases short, with 8 bases between. Here the CDR3 DNA reads TGTGCCAGCAGCTCTTACTTAGGAAACACCATATATTTT. Protein product: CASSSYLGNTIYF.

The rearrangement joins TRBV3-1 (or the pseudogene TRBV3-2) to TRBJ1-3; 8 bases are a match to TRBD1. Germline V gene data show CDR1 as LGHDT and CDR2 as YNNKEL (reference sequence). V dropped 1 base and J dropped 2; count of bases not matched to a gene: 1. The CDR3 consists of 15 residues. CDR3 sequence reads: CASSQAGQAGNTIYF. CDR3 bases: TGTGCCAGCAGCCAAGCGGGACAGGCTGGAAACACCATATATTTT.

The chain recombines TRBV5-1 with TRBJ1-1; D ambiguous. Per the germline V gene, CDR1 is SGHRS and CDR2 is YFSETQ. Trimming took 0 bases from V and 5 from J, leaving 11 bases between them. The CDR3 sequence is 14 residues long. This chain's CDR3 is CASSLDSGLTEAFF. In nucleotides, the CDR3 is TGCGCCAGCAGCTTGGACAGTGGATTAACTGAAGCTTTCTTT.

The chain couples TRBV7-8 to TRBJ1-3, with unresolved D. The CDR3 length is 14 residues. Germline V CDR1 and CDR2: SGHVS, FQNEAQ. V was pared by 6 bases and J by 0 bases, with 9 bases between. The CDR3 bases are TGTGCCAGCAGTCCAGGTTACTCTGGAAACACCATATATTTT. This sequence encodes CASSPGYSGNTIYF.

This chain joins TRBV7-2 and TRBJ1-4, with D maybe TRBD1 (6 bases). Per germline, CDR1 SGHTA and CDR2 FQGNSA. The CDR3 loop spans 15 amino acids. The V gene lost 3 bases and the J gene lost 8 bases, with 16 bases spanning the gap. CDR3 loop: CASSFTGRGDEKLFF. CDR3 nucleotides: TGTGCCAGCAGCTTTACAGGGCGGGGGGACGAAAAACTGTTTTTT.

This chain joins TRBV2 and TRBJ2-7; D is perhaps TRBD1 (6 bases). Germline assignment: CDR1 SNHLY and CDR2 FYNNEI. The CDR3 runs 13 residues. Trimming stripped 7 bases from V and 7 bases from J, with 17 bases between. In DNA form, the CDR3 reads TGTGCCAGCAAAACAGGGATGGAGAATGAGCAGTACTTC. This gives the protein CASKTGMENEQYF. Full variable domain (rest looked up from reference TRBV2 and TRBJ2-7): EPEVTQTPSHQVTQMGQEVILRCVPISNHLYFYWYRQILGQKVEFLVSFYNNEISEKSEIFDDQFSVERPDGSNFTLKIRSTKLEDSAMYFCASKTGMENEQYFGPGTRLTVT.

The chain carries TRBV27 and TRBJ1-1; 7 bases fit TRBD1. Germline V CDR1 and CDR2: MNHEY, SMNVEV (reference sequence). V lost 0 bases and J lost 7; bases outside the gene matches: 8. The CDR3 runs to 15 residues. CDR3 in amino acids: CASSLSPLDRVEAFF. DNA of the CDR3: TGTGCCAGCAGTTTATCTCCTCTAGACAGGGTTGAAGCTTTCTTT.

The rearrangement links TRBV6-5 to TRBJ1-1, with 11 positions matching TRBD1. With 5 bases clipped from V and 5 bases from J, the junction kept 4 bases outside the gene matches. The CDR3 covers 14 residues. Per germline, CDR1 MNHEY and CDR2 SVGAGI. For the CDR3, the DNA is TGTGCCAGCAGTCACCGGGACAGGGGGACTGAAGCTTTCTTT. It yields the protein CASSHRDRGTEAFF.

This clone was observed at least ten times. This rearrangement joins TRBV27 to TRBJ2-7; 8 bases match TRBD2. Germline V CDR1 and CDR2: MNHEY, SMNVEV (reference sequence). J gave up 6 bases and V 7 bases, and 11 bases lay outside the gene matches. This CDR3 has 14 amino acids. The CDR3 sequence: CASTNRGGDPEQYF. CDR3 nucleotide sequence: TGTGCCAGCACAAACCGGGGGGGGGACCCCGAGCAGTACTTC.

This chain links TRBV6-6 with TRBJ1-5; D perhaps matches TRBD1 (5 bases). CDR1 is MNHNY and CDR2 is SVGAGI in the germline V gene (reference sequence). There are 20 residues in the CDR3. Trimming removed 5 bases at V and 0 bases at J, with 26 bases between. The CDR3 here is CASSLPIHKGFRDSNQPQHF. The CDR3 DNA is TGTGCCAGCAGTCTGCCTATACACAAGGGGTTTAGGGATAGCAATCAGCCCCAGCATTTT.

This clone was observed a single time. V gene TRBV7-2 combines with J gene TRBJ1-3; 7 nucleotides agree with TRBD1. CDR3 length: 16 residues. From germline, CDR1 is SGHTA and CDR2 FQGNSA. V shed 3 bases, J shed 1 base, and the junction held 6 bases outside the gene matches. The CDR3 region has the DNA TGTGCCAGCAGCTTTGGACAGGTCAATTCTGGAAACACCATATATTTT. Encoded protein: CASSFGQVNSGNTIYF.

V is TRBV19 and J is TRBJ1-1, with 9 bases that match TRBD1. The germline gives CDR1 LNHDA, CDR2 SQIVND (reference sequence). V lost 6 bases and J lost 5; bases outside the gene matches: 7. The length of the CDR3 is 14 residues. In DNA, the CDR3 is TGTGCCAGTAGCTACGGGACAGGGCTAACTGAAGCTTTCTTT. The encoded protein is CASSYGTGLTEAFF.

Here the CDR3 reads CATSDSGTSVFSYNEQFF. The CDR3 DNA reads as TGTGCCACCAGTGATTCGGGGACTAGCGTTTTCTCCTACAATGAGCAGTTCTTC. This chain joins TRBV24-1 and TRBJ2-1; 10 bases align to TRBD2. Germline V lookup: CDR1 KGHDR, CDR2 SFDVKD. Trimming at V came to 2 bases and at J to 0 bases, leaving 6 bases not matched to a gene. This CDR3 spans 18 amino acids.

The J gene is TRBJ2-2, the V gene TRBV6-5, with D perhaps matching TRBD2 (5 bases). Germline lookup yields CDR1 MNHEY and CDR2 SVGAGI. The CDR3 length is 15 residues. V gave up 0 bases and J gave up 6 bases, with 11 bases separating them. CDR3 amino acids: CASSYSWTDSGELFF. For the CDR3, the DNA is TGTGCCAGCAGTTACTCATGGACTGATTCCGGGGAGCTGTTTTTT.

The CDR3 here is CASSEQGDYGYTF. As DNA, the CDR3 is TGTGCCAGCAGTGAACAGGGTGACTATGGCTACACCTTC. This sequence joins TRBV6-1 and TRBJ1-2; a weak D match, TRBD1 (5 bases). The V end was cut by 2 bases, the J end by 3 bases, with 7 bases between. Germline CDR1 reads MNHNS; CDR2 reads SASEGT. CDR3 size: 13 residues.